Listed here are 19 T cell receptor beta chains from one sample, sequenced in a study of blood T cell repertoires in COVID-19. Profiling relied on immunoSEQ multiplex PCR, and the TCRdb table lists in-frame clones only, not all of them. The table records some 350,000 clones, approximately 82% of them present only once. The sample was peripheral blood. The receptors derive from a man between 25 and 39 years old with active or convalescent COVID-19.

The chain is built from TRBV5-1 and TRBJ1-5; possibly TRBD1 for D (5 bases). Per the germline V gene, CDR1 is SGHRS and CDR2 is YFSETQ. The germline V and J ends were trimmed by 5 bases and 1 base, with 7 bases remaining between them. The CDR3 contains 13 residues. CDR3 nucleotide sequence: TGCGCCAGCAGTAGGGGAAGCAATCAGCCCCAGCATTTT. Amino acids: CASSRGSNQPQHF.

J is TRBJ1-1 and V is TRBV27; 7 bases map to TRBD1. V lost 4 bases and J lost 1; bases outside the gene matches: 0. Germline CDR1 MNHEY, CDR2 SMNVEV (reference sequence). This CDR3 has 13 residues. CDR3 sequence: CASSYRGNTEAFF. CDR3 sequence (DNA): TGTGCCAGCAGTTACAGGGGGAACACTGAAGCTTTCTTT.

The J gene is TRBJ2-7, the V gene TRBV3-1 (or the pseudogene TRBV3-2); 16 bases line up with TRBD2. Germline loops: CDR1 LGHDT, CDR2 YNNKEL (reference sequence). This CDR3 spans 19 amino acids. With V trimmed by 6 bases and J by 5 bases, 16 bases remained unmatched. DNA of the CDR3: TGTGCCAGCAGTTCCCCCCGACTTCCGGGACTAGCGGGAGGGCACGAGCAGTACTTC. This translates into CASSSPRLPGLAGGHEQYF.

The V and J genes are TRBV11-3 and TRBJ2-7; D is unresolved. The ends were cut back, 3 bases at V and 6 bases at J, with 6 bases in the middle. The germline CDR1 and CDR2 sequences are SGHNT and YENEEA. The CDR3 has 11 amino acids. The CDR3 protein is CASSLRAEQYF. CDR3 nucleotide sequence: TGTGCCAGCAGCTTGCGCGCCGAGCAGTACTTC.

This chain connects TRBV7-8 to TRBJ1-3; D is uncertain. The CDR3 is 13 amino acids. Per germline, CDR1 SGHVS and CDR2 FQNEAQ. The V end was cut by 4 bases, the J end by 0 bases, with 4 bases between. Here the CDR3 DNA reads TGTGCCAGCAGCTCAATCTCTGGAAACACCATATATTTT. Translated, it gives CASSSISGNTIYF.

The chain employs TRBV19 and TRBJ1-5, with no clear D. CDR3 length: 18 residues. The germline V and J ends were trimmed by 7 bases and 1 base, with 23 bases remaining between them. Germline V gives CDR1 LNHDA, CDR2 SQIVND (reference sequence). In nucleotides, the CDR3 is TGTGCCAGTACCTCTGACGGCGGGCCTTTTCAGAGCAATCAGCCCCAGCATTTT. As protein: CASTSDGGPFQSNQPQHF.

The J gene is TRBJ2-7, the V gene TRBV30, with D possibly being TRBD1 (5 bases). This CDR3 comprises 12 residues. Germline V gene lookup returns CDR1 GTSNPN and CDR2 SVGIG (reference sequence). Trimming shortened V by 3 bases and J by 7 bases, and 13 bases separated the two germline ends. CDR3 sequence: CAWRPGPLEQYF. The CDR3 DNA reads as TGTGCCTGGAGACCAGGGCCCTTGGAGCAGTACTTC.

This sequence joins TRBV19 and TRBJ1-2; D not resolved. CDR3 length: 13 amino acids. The V gene's germline CDR1 is LNHDA and CDR2 SQIVND (reference sequence). The V end was cut by 6 bases, the J end by 4 bases, with 12 bases between. CDR3 bases: TGTGCCAGTAGGTCACTAGGGAGCTATGGCTACACCTTC. Its translation is CASRSLGSYGYTF. The variable domain in full, with the rest retrieved from reference TRBV19 and TRBJ1-2, is DGGITQSPKYLFRKEGQNVTLSCEQNLNHDAMYWYRQDPGQGLRLIYYSQIVNDFQKGDIAEGYSVSREKKESFPLTVTSAQKNPTAFYLCASRSLGSYGYTFGSGTRLTVV.

The rearrangement uses TRBV7-8 and TRBJ1-2; D is unresolved. The V gene lost 3 bases and the J gene lost 4 bases, with 15 bases spanning the gap. The CDR3 spans 15 residues. The germline CDR1 and CDR2 sequences are SGHVS and FQNEAQ. In nucleotides, the CDR3 is TGTGCCAGCAGCTTCTTCCGACGGAGCCCCTATGGCTACACCTTC. Translated: CASSFFRRSPYGYTF.

V usage is TRBV4-3 and J usage is TRBJ1-2, with 9 bases lining up with TRBD1. The CDR3 loop spans 15 amino acids. V shed 4 bases, J shed 5 bases, and the junction held 8 bases outside the gene matches. The germline CDR1 and CDR2 sequences are LGHNA and YSLEER. The CDR3 sequence is CASSRDRVVGYGYTF. Here the CDR3 DNA reads TGCGCCAGCAGCCGGGACAGGGTGGTGGGGTATGGCTACACCTTC.

The J gene is TRBJ1-2, the V gene TRBV30; weak D call: TRBD1 (5 bases). CDR1 is GTSNPN, CDR2 SVGIG, per germline (reference sequence). V was trimmed by 2 bases and J by 8 bases, leaving 15 bases between them. This CDR3 region has 13 residues. Here the CDR3 DNA reads TGTGCCTGGAGTAGGGAGGACATCAAGGGCTACACCTTC. Amino acids: CAWSREDIKGYTF.

The genes are TRBV7-3 and TRBJ1-1; a weak D match, TRBD1 (5 bases). Germline values: CDR1 SGHTA, CDR2 FQGTGA. The CDR3 has 14 amino acids. V lost 1 base and J 3 bases, leaving 9 bases between the germline ends. CDR3: CASSLIGRDTEAFF. CDR3 nucleotides: TGTGCCAGCAGCTTAATTGGCAGGGACACTGAAGCTTTCTTT.

This clone came up a few times. The chain has TRBV19 and TRBJ2-7; 7 bases line up with TRBD1. The CDR3 runs to 13 residues. Germline CDR1 LNHDA, CDR2 SQIVND (reference sequence). The junction had 4 bases not matched to a gene; V was cut back by 8 bases and J by 0 bases. The CDR3 DNA reads as TGTGCCAGTTCTGCAGGGGGCTCCTACGAGCAGTACTTC. Its translation: CASSAGGSYEQYF.

V usage is TRBV24-1 and J usage is TRBJ2-2, with 14 bases lining up with TRBD2. Per germline, CDR1 KGHDR and CDR2 SFDVKD. This CDR3 region has 19 residues. With V trimmed by 5 bases and J by 5 bases, 12 bases remained unmatched. As DNA, the CDR3 is TGTGCCACCAGTGCTCTTATGGGGACTAGCGGGGGAGGAACCGGGGAGCTGTTTTTT. As protein: CATSALMGTSGGGTGELFF.

This clone appeared a single time. The V call is TRBV19, the J call TRBJ2-7; 7 positions match TRBD1. The J segment lost 3 bases and the V segment lost 8 bases, leaving 10 bases of the junction unmatched. The length of the CDR3 is 14 residues. The germline V gene encodes CDR1 LNHDA and CDR2 SQIVND (reference sequence). CDR3 coding DNA: TGTGCCAGTTCCCCAGAGCAGGGGGACTACGAGCAGTACTTC. Its protein is CASSPEQGDYEQYF. The variable domain in full, completed from reference TRBV19 and TRBJ2-7, reads DGGITQSPKYLFRKEGQNVTLSCEQNLNHDAMYWYRQDPGQGLRLIYYSQIVNDFQKGDIAEGYSVSREKKESFPLTVTSAQKNPTAFYLCASSPEQGDYEQYFGPGTRLTVT.

V is TRBV19 and J is TRBJ2-2; no clear D gene. Trimming cost V 4 bases and J 8 bases, with 8 bases left between them. The length of the CDR3 is 12 residues. The germline gives CDR1 LNHDA, CDR2 SQIVND (reference sequence). CDR3 nucleotides: TGTGCCAGTAGTACCCTTGCGGGGGAGCTGTTTTTT. It translates to CASSTLAGELFF.

V usage is TRBV5-3 and J usage is TRBJ2-7; weak D call: TRBD2 (6 bases). TRBV5-3 is filed as an ORF, its function uncertain. The V and J ends lost 0 bases and 4 bases respectively, with 14 bases between them. The CDR3 is 15 residues long. The CDR3 reads CARSLALRDDYEQYF. CDR3 DNA: TGTGCCAGAAGCTTGGCTTTGCGGGATGATTACGAGCAGTACTTC.

The chain joins TRBV9 to TRBJ2-3, with D perhaps TRBD1 (7 bases). CDR3 length equals 16 residues. The germline V gene has CDR1 SGDLS and CDR2 YYNGEE. Trimming cost V 4 bases and J 1 base, with 16 bases left between them. The CDR3 DNA reads as TGTGCCAGCAGCCCCTTTGGCAGGGGGGGCACAGATACGCAGTATTTT. Translation: CASSPFGRGGTDTQYF. Complete variable domain (other parts from reference TRBV9 and TRBJ2-3): DSGVTQTPKHLITATGQRVTLRCSPRSGDLSVYWYQQSLDQGLQFLIQYYNGEERAKGNILERFSAQQFPDLHSELNLSSLELGDSALYFCASSPFGRGGTDTQYFGPGTRLTVL.

The chain joins TRBV7-8 to TRBJ1-4; tentatively, D is TRBD1 (6 bases). Trimming pared 4 bases from V and 7 bases from J, leaving 16 bases between. This CDR3 is built from 15 residues. The germline V gene has CDR1 SGHVS and CDR2 FQNEAQ. CDR3 protein: CASSSGHNTPEKLFF. CDR3 DNA: TGTGCCAGCAGCTCGGGACACAATACCCCTGAAAAACTGTTTTTT.